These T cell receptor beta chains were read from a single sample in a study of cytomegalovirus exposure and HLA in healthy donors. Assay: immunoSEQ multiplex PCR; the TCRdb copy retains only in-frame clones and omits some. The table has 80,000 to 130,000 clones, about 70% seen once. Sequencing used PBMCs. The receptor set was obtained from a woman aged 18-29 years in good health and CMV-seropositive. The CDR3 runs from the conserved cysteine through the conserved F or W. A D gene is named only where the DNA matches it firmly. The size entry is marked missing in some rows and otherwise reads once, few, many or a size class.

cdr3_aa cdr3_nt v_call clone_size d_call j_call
CASSPWLAGGGEQYF TGTGCCAGCAGCCCCTGGCTAGCGGGAGGAGGCGAGCAGTACTTC TRBV5-4 . TRBD2 TRBJ2-7
CAISGAGEEQYF TGTGCCATCAGTGGGGCGGGGGAAGAGCAGTACTTC TRBV10-3 . TRBD2 TRBJ2-7
CASSVAQGATYGYTF TGTGCCAGCAGCGTAGCCCAGGGGGCCACCTATGGCTACACCTTC TRBV9 . TRBD1 TRBJ1-2
CASSDSVAGEPQFF TGTGCCAGCAGTGACTCGGTAGCGGGAGAACCGCAGTTCTTC TRBV6-4 . TRBD2 TRBJ2-1
CASSEFGSATNEKLFF TGTGCCAGCAGTGAATTCGGCAGCGCAACTAATGAAAAACTGTTTTTT TRBV6-1 few . TRBJ1-4
CASSLASSASTDTQYF TGCGCCAGCAGCTTGGCCAGTAGCGCTAGCACAGATACGCAGTATTTT TRBV5-1 few . TRBJ2-3
CASSYAGGGPYEQYF TGTGCCAGCAGTTACGCAGGGGGCGGTCCCTACGAGCAGTACTTC TRBV6-5 . TRBD1 TRBJ2-7
CASGPSGSGPGELFF TGTGCCAGCGGACCTAGCGGGAGTGGCCCCGGGGAGCTGTTTTTT TRBV6-5 . TRBD2 TRBJ2-2
CASSTRLAVTGELFF TGTGCCAGCAGTACCCGACTAGCGGTTACCGGGGAGCTGTTTTTT TRBV6-5 . TRBD2 TRBJ2-2
CASSSPGQHSGNTIYF TGTGCCAGCAGTTCGCCGGGACAGCACTCTGGAAACACCATATATTTT TRBV28 . TRBD1 TRBJ1-3
CASSQAPTAKDIQYF TGCGCCAGCAGCCAAGCGCCAACAGCAAAAGACATTCAGTACTTC TRBV4-1 few . TRBJ2-4
CASSLSDTGELFF TGTGCCAGCAGTCTTTCAGACACCGGGGAGCTGTTTTTT TRBV6-4 once . TRBJ2-2
CASSLNRGLSETQYF TGTGCCAGCAGTTTAAACAGGGGGCTTTCGGAGACCCAGTACTTC TRBV28 . TRBD1 TRBJ2-5
CATSARPIEKLFF TGTGCCACGAGTGCCAGGCCGATTGAAAAACTGTTTTTT TRBV10-3 few . TRBJ1-4
CASSQDTGQVSYEQYF TGCGCCAGCAGCCAAGATACGGGACAGGTCTCCTACGAGCAGTACTTC TRBV4-3 . TRBD1 TRBJ2-7
CASGPSRNTEAFF TGTGCCAGTGGGCCTTCCCGGAACACTGAAGCTTTCTTT TRBV19 . . TRBJ1-1
CASSGSGDNTDTQYF TGCGCCAGCAGCGGGAGCGGGGACAACACAGATACGCAGTATTTT TRBV5-1 . . TRBJ2-3
CASSLGDRGYYEQYF TGTGCCAGCAGCTTGGGGGACAGGGGCTATTACGAGCAGTACTTC TRBV5-4 . TRBD1 TRBJ2-7